This passage covers 21 T cell receptor beta chains from one sample sequenced in a study of OX40 agonist ivuxolimab in advanced cancers. The assay was immunoSEQ multiplex PCR, and TCRdb's table has in-frame clones only and misses some. The table includes 45,000 to 55,000 clones, under 90% detected once. Material: CD4+ or CD8+ T cells sorted from blood, obtained in a trial of the OX40 agonist ivuxolimab. The receptor set was obtained from an adult with an advanced solid tumor such as melanoma, head and neck, liver or kidney cancer.

The V and J genes are TRBV7-3 and TRBJ2-3; 8 bases are shared with TRBD2. The junction had 5 bases not matched to a gene; V was cut back by 4 bases and J by 5 bases. Germline V gives CDR1 SGHTA, CDR2 FQGTGA. This CDR3 region has 14 residues. CDR3 in amino acids: CASSSGSGGDTQYF. The CDR3 DNA is TGTGCCAGCAGCTCGGGAAGCGGGGGAGATACGCAGTATTTT. The whole variable domain, filled in from reference TRBV7-3 and TRBJ2-3, reads GAGVSQTPSNKVTEKGKYVELRCDPISGHTALYWYRQSLGQGPEFLIYFQGTGAADDSGLPNDRFFAVRPEGSVSTLKIQRTERGDSAVYLCASSSGSGGDTQYFGPGTRLTVL.

The V gene is TRBV18, the J gene TRBJ1-1; D is possibly TRBD1 (5 bases). From germline, CDR1 is KGHSH and CDR2 LQKENI. V shed 1 base and J shed 4 bases, with 13 bases lying between them. This CDR3 comprises 15 residues. The CDR3 reads CASSPRSEGRTEAFF. DNA for the CDR3: TGTGCCAGCTCACCACGATCCGAGGGACGCACTGAAGCTTTCTTT.

The chain employs TRBV28 and TRBJ2-7; the D gene is possibly TRBD2 (6 bases). The V gene lost 6 bases and the J gene lost 4 bases, with 25 bases spanning the gap. Looked up from germline, CDR1 is MDHEN and CDR2 is SYDVKM. The CDR3 runs to 17 residues. CDR3 bases: TGTGCCAGCAGCCTTATTATAAACGGGAGCCCCGGGTACGAGCAGTACTTC. Amino acid sequence: CASSLIINGSPGYEQYF.

The CDR3 sequence is CSVGLAGAVETQYF. As DNA, the CDR3 is TGCAGCGTAGGACTAGCGGGAGCAGTCGAGACCCAGTACTTC. This rearrangement joins TRBV29-1 to TRBJ2-5; 13 positions match TRBD2. The CDR3 consists of 14 residues. CDR1 is SQVTM, CDR2 ANQGSEA, per germline. Unmatched junction bases numbered 6, after V lost 6 bases and J lost 5 bases.

The V call is TRBV4-3, the J call TRBJ2-5; 7 bases are shared with TRBD1. The CDR3 is 13 amino acids. CDR1 and CDR2 from the germline V gene are LGHNA and YSLEER. V shed 4 bases and J 1 base; nucleotides not matched to a gene: 0. DNA for the CDR3: TGCGCCAGCAGCCGGGACAGCCAAGAGACCCAGTACTTC. This codes for CASSRDSQETQYF.

The chain is built from TRBV7-9 and TRBJ2-3, with 16 nucleotides matching TRBD2. Looked up from germline, CDR1 is SEHNR and CDR2 is FQNEAQ (reference sequence). The CDR3 extends over 19 amino acids. Trimming cost V 4 bases and J 1 base; bases outside gene matches: 8. The chain's CDR3 is CASSSGLAGGERGTDTQYF. In nucleotides, the CDR3 is TGTGCCAGCAGCTCGGGACTAGCGGGAGGGGAGAGGGGCACAGATACGCAGTATTTT.

The chain has TRBV5-4 and TRBJ2-5, with 11 bases identical to TRBD2. V lost 1 base to trimming and J lost 5 bases; unmatched junction nucleotides: 4. The CDR3 covers 15 residues. The germline V gene encodes CDR1 SGHNT and CDR2 YYREEE (reference sequence). The CDR3 DNA is TGTGCCAGCAGCTTGTATAGCGGGAGGGGGGAGACCCAGTACTTC. This sequence encodes CASSLYSGRGETQYF.

This clone is a singleton in its sample. V is TRBV27 and J is TRBJ2-7; the D gene is possibly TRBD1 (5 bases). V was cut by 2 bases and J by 0 bases, with 5 bases left in between. The CDR3 totals 13 residues. In germline, CDR1 is MNHEY, CDR2 SMNVEV (reference sequence). The CDR3 here is CASSLQGSYEQYF. The CDR3 DNA is TGTGCCAGCAGTTTACAGGGCTCCTACGAGCAGTACTTC.

V usage is TRBV28 and J usage is TRBJ2-4; 10 positions agree with TRBD1. Germline assignment: CDR1 MDHEN and CDR2 SYDVKM. There are 15 residues in the CDR3. V gave up 1 base and J gave up 9 bases; unmatched junction bases: 6. CDR3 sequence reads: CASSLSGTGAIIQYF. CDR3 nucleotides: TGTGCCAGCAGTTTATCAGGGACAGGGGCCATCATTCAGTACTTC.

This sequence joins TRBV10-3 and TRBJ2-1; 9 positions match TRBD2. Trimming took 11 bases from V and 7 from J; bases not matched to a gene: 12. The CDR3 is 14 amino acids. CDR1 is ENHRY, CDR2 SYGVKD, per germline. Here the CDR3 DNA reads TGTGCCGCTCAGCGGGAGGTGGGGGATAATGAGCAGTTCTTC. This sequence encodes CAAQREVGDNEQFF.

The V and J genes are TRBV27 and TRBJ2-1; 9 bases fit TRBD1. The CDR3 extends over 17 amino acids. CDR1 and CDR2 (germline): MNHEY, SMNVEV (reference sequence). Unmatched junction bases numbered 11, after V lost 3 bases and J lost 5 bases. The CDR3 is CASSLSRYRDRDNEQFF. DNA for the CDR3: TGTGCCAGCAGTTTGAGCCGATACCGGGACAGGGACAATGAGCAGTTCTTC.

The chain uses TRBV15 and TRBJ2-3; 10 bases are shared with TRBD2. Germline lookup yields CDR1 LNHNV and CDR2 YYDKDF (reference sequence). Germline trimming cut 0 bases from V and 10 bases from J; bases unmatched to any gene: 19. CDR3 length equals 19 residues. Written as DNA, the CDR3 is TGTGCCACCAGCAGAGATCTAAGGGCTAGCGGGGGAGGGTCGTCCGCGCAGTATTTT. Protein product: CATSRDLRASGGGSSAQYF.

The chain has TRBV11-2 and TRBJ2-1; no definite D call. V lost 0 bases to trimming and J lost 8 bases, with 11 bases between them. Germline CDR1 and CDR2: SGHAT and FQNNGV. The CDR3 is 14 amino acids. The CDR3 sequence: CASSLDSRYHEQFF. DNA of the CDR3: TGTGCCAGCAGCTTAGATTCGAGGTATCATGAGCAGTTCTTC.

The V and J genes are TRBV7-9 and TRBJ2-7, with D possibly being TRBD2 (8 bases). CDR1 is SEHNR, CDR2 FQNEAQ, per germline (reference sequence). This CDR3 comprises 18 residues. Trimming took 2 bases from V and 9 from J, leaving 29 bases between them. CDR3 coding DNA: TGTGCCAGCAGCTTAACAGGGGATACTAGCGGAGGGGCCTGGGTGCAGTACTTC. Protein product: CASSLTGDTSGGAWVQYF.

Remarks on this clone: A much larger clone is a single base away; this may be a read error. V is TRBV5-8 and J is TRBJ2-7; no clear D gene. Trimming removed 2 bases from V and 3 bases from J, with 3 bases in between. The CDR3 contains 11 residues. Germline V gives CDR1 SGHTS, CDR2 YDEGEE. Here the CDR3 DNA reads TGTGCCAGCAGCTTACACTACGAGCAGTACTTC. It codes for CASSLHYEQYF.

This rearrangement joins TRBV28 to TRBJ2-2; 10 positions match TRBD2. CDR3 length: 14 residues. In germline, CDR1 is MDHEN, CDR2 SYDVKM. V lost 8 bases and J lost 2; bases outside the gene matches: 2. CDR3 region: CASRTSGNTGELFF. Written as DNA, the CDR3 is TGTGCCAGCCGGACTAGCGGTAACACCGGGGAGCTGTTTTTT.

The chain employs TRBV6-5 and TRBJ2-5; D unresolved. Trimming took off 0 bases at V and 7 bases at J, with 9 bases between the two ends. The length of the CDR3 is 13 residues. The germline CDR1 and CDR2 sequences are MNHEY and SVGAGI. CDR3 in DNA: TGTGCCAGCAGTTACTCGAAAGTTGGGACCCAGTACTTC. This sequence encodes CASSYSKVGTQYF.

This rearrangement joins TRBV4-1 to TRBJ2-1; possibly TRBD1 for D (8 bases). The CDR3 runs to 14 residues. Trimming shortened V by 3 bases and J by 8 bases, and 14 bases separated the two germline ends. Germline V gene lookup returns CDR1 MGHRA and CDR2 YSYEKL. The CDR3 spells CASSQGGTGDEQFF. The CDR3 DNA sequence: TGCGCCAGCAGCCAGGGGGGGACAGGTGATGAGCAGTTCTTC.

DNA for the CDR3: TGTGCCAGTAGTCGGTGGGACAGACCGGGAGGAAACACCATATATTTT. The encoded protein is CASSRWDRPGGNTIYF. This sequence joins TRBV19 and TRBJ1-3; 7 bases align to TRBD1. The CDR3 length is 16 residues. V was clipped by 5 bases and J by 4 bases; unmatched bases: 11. Germline V gene sequence: CDR1 LNHDA, CDR2 SQIVND (reference sequence).

This clone was observed a single time. The genes are TRBV6-9 and TRBJ2-3; D gene uncertain. The germline V gene has CDR1 MNHGY and CDR2 SVAAGI. Trimming took off 8 bases at V and 2 bases at J, with 14 bases between the two ends. The CDR3 length is 14 residues. CDR3 sequence (DNA): TGTGCCAGCGTCCCGCCCGGAGACACAGATACGCAGTATTTT. It is translated as CASVPPGDTDTQYF.

This clone was counted only a few times. Its ends do not fully match the called genes, so a read error is possible. The chain is built from TRBV7-7 and TRBJ2-5, with 10 bases identical to TRBD2. CDR1 SSHAT and CDR2 FNYEAQ come from the germline V gene (reference sequence). The CDR3 has 17 residues. The CDR3 protein is CASSRDTGLASAETQYF. CDR3 bases: TGTGCTAGCAGCCGTGACACGGGACTAGCGAGCGCGGAGACCCAGTACTTC.